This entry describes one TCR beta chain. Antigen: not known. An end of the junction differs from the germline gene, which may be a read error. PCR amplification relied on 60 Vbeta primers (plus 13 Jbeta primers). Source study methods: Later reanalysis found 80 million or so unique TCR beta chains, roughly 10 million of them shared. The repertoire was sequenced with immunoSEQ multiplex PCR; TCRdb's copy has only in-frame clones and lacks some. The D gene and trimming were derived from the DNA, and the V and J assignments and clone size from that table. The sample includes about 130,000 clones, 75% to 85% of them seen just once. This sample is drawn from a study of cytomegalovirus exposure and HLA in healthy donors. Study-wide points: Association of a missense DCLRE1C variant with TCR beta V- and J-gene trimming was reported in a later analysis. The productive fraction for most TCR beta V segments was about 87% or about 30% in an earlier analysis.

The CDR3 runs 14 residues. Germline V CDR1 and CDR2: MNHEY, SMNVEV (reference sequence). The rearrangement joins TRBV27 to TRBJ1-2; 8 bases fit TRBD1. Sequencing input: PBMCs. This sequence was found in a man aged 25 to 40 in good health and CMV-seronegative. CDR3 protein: CASSLTQGAFGYPF. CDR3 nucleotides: TGTGCCAGCAGTTTAACCCAGGGGGCCTTCGGCTACCCCTTC.